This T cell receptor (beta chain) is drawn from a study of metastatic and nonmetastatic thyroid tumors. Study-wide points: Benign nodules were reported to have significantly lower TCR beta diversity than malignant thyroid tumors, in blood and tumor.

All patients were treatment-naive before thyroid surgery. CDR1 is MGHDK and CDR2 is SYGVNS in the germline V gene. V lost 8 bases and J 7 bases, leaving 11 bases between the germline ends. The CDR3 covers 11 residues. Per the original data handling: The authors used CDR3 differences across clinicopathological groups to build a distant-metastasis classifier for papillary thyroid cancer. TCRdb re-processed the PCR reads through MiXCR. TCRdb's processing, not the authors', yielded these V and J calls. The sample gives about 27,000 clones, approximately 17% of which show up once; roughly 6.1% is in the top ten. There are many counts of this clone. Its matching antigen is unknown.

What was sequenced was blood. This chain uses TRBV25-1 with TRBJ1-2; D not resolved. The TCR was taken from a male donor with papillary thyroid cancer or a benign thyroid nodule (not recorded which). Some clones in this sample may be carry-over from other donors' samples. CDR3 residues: CASSSFGGYTF. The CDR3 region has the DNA TGTGCCAGCTCATCCTTTGGTGGCTACACCTTC.